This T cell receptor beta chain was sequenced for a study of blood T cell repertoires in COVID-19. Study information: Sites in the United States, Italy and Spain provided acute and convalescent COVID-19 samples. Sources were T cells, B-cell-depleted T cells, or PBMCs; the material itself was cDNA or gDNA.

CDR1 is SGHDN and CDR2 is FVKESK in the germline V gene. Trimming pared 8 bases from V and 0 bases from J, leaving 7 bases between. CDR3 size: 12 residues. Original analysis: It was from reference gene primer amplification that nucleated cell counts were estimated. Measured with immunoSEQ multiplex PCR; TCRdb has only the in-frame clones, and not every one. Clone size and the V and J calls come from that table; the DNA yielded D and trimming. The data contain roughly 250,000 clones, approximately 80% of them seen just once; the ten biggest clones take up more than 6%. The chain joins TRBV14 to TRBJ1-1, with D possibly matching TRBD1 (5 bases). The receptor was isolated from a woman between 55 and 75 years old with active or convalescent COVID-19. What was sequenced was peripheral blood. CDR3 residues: CASGRVNTEAFF. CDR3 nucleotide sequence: TGTGCCAGCGGCAGGGTGAACACTGAAGCTTTCTTT.